The clone carrying this T cell receptor beta chain was detected a few times. The antigen remains undetermined. The data are from a study of beta chain features in type 1 diabetes. General study points: All four CD4+ subsets from Type 1 diabetes patients carried moderately but significantly shorter TCRB CDR3s. The analysis here could not establish whether HLA type shapes TCRB rearrangement.

Looked up from germline, CDR1 is SQVTM and CDR2 is ANQGSEA. The CDR3 has 13 amino acids. V lost 4 bases and J lost 0; bases outside the gene matches: 1. Expressed TCRB transcripts were sequenced, since all the RNA that had been isolated was reverse transcribed. Profiled with immunoSEQ multiplex PCR; TCRdb holds only in-frame clones, not every one. The sample shows 200,000 to 250,000 clones, approximately 15% of them seen only once. The chain has TRBV29-1 and TRBJ1-2; 8 nucleotides agree with TRBD1. Sequencing was carried out using naive CD4+ T cells from blood. The clonotype comes from a man aged 25-45 years with type 1 diabetes. CDR3 DNA: TGCAGCGTTGTGGGACAGGCTAACTATGGCTACACCTTC. Protein product: CSVVGQANYGYTF.